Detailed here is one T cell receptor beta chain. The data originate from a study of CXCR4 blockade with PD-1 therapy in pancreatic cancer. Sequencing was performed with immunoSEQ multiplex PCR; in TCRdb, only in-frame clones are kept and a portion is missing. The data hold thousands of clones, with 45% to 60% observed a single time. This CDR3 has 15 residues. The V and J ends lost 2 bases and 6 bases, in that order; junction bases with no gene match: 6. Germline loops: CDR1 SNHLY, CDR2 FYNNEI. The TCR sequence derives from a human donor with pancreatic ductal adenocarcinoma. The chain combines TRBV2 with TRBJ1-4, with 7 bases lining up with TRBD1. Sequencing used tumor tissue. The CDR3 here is CASSERQGGYEKLFF. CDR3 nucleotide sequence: TGTGCCAGCAGTGAACGACAGGGCGGGTATGAAAAACTGTTTTTT.